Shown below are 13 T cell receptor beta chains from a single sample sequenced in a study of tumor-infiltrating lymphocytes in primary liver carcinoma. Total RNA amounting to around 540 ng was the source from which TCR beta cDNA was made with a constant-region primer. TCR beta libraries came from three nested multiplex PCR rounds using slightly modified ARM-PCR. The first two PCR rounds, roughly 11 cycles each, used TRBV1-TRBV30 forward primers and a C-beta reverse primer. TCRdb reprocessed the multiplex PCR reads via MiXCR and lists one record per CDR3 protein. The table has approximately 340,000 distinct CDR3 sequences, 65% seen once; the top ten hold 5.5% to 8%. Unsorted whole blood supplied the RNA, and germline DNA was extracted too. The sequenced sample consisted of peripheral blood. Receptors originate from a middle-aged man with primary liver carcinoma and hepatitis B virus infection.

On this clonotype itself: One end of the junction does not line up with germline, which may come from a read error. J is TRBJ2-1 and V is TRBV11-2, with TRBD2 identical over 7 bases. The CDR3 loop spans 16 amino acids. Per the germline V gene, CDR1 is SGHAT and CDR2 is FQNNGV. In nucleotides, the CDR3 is TGTGGCAGCAGCCCCCGAGGTAGCGGGCCCTACAATGAGCAGTTCTTC. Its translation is CGSSPRGSGPYNEQFF. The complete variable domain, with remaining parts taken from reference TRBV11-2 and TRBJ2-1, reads EAGVAQSPRYKIIEKRQSVAFWCNPISGHATLYWYQQILGQGPKLLIQFQNNGVVDDSQLPKDRFSAERLKGVDSTLKIQPAKLEDSAVYLCGSSPRGSGPYNEQFFGPGTRLTVL.

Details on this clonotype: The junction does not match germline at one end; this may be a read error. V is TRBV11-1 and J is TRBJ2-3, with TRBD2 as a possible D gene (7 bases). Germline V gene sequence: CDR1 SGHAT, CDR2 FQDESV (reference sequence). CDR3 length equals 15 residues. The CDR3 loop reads CANSEGGGLTDTQYF. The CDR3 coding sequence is TGTGCCAACAGCGAAGGCGGGGGCTTGACGGATACGCAGTATTTT.

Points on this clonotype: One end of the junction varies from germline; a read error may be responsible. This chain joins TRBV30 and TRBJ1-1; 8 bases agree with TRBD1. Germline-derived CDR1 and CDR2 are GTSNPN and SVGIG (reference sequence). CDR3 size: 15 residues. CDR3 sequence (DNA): TGTGCCTTGAGTACAAATCCGGACAGGGACACTGAAGCTTTCTTT. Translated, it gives CALSTNPDRDTEAFF.

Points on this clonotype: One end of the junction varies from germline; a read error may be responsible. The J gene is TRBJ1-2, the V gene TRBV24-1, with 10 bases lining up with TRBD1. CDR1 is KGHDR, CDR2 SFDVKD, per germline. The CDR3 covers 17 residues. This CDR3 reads CVTSDAGTGAGGNGYTF. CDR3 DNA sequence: TGTGTCACCAGTGATGCCGGGACAGGGGCTGGCGGAAATGGCTACACCTTC.

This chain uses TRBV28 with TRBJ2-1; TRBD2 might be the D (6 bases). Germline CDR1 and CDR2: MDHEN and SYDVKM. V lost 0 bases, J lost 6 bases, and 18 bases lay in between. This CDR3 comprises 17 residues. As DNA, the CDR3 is TGTGCCAGCAGTTTATGGGCGATGAGGCTGACTAGCAATGAGCAGTTCTTC. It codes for CASSLWAMRLTSNEQFF.

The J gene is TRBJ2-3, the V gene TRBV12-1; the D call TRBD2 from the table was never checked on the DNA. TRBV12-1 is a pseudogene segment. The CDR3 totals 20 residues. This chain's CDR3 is CASSSGLAGSSYPLPDTQYF. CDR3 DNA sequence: TGTGCCAGCAGCTCCGGACTAGCGGGATCCTCTTATCCGCTCCCAGATACGCAGTATTTT.

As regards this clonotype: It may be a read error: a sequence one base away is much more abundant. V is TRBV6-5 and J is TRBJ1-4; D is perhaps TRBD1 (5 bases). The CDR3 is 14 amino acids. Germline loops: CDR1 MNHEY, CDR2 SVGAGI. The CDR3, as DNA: TGTACCAGCAGGGACCCTAAAGACTATGAAAAACTGTTTTTT. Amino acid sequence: CTSRDPKDYEKLFF.

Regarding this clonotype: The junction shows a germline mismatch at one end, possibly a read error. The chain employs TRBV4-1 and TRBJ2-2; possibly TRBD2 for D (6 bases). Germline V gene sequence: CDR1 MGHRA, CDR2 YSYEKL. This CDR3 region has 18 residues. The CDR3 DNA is TGCGCCAGCAGCCAAGACAGGACGGGGGTCGGCGACACCGGGGGGCTGTTTTTT. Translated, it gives CASSQDRTGVGDTGGLFF.

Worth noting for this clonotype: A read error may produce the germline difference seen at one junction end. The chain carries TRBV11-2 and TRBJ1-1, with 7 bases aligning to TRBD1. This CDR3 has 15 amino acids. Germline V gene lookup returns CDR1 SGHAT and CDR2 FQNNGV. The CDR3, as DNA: TGTGCCAGCGGCTTAACCGGGACAGAGAACACAGAAGCTTTCTTT. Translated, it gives CASGLTGTENTEAFF.

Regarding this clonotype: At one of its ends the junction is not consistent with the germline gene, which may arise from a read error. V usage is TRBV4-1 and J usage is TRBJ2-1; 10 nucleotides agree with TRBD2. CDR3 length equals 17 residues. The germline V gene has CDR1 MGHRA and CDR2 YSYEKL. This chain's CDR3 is CAISQDLAGVQNNEQFF. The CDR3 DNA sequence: TGCGCCATCAGCCAAGATCTAGCGGGAGTACAGAACAATGAGCAGTTCTTC.

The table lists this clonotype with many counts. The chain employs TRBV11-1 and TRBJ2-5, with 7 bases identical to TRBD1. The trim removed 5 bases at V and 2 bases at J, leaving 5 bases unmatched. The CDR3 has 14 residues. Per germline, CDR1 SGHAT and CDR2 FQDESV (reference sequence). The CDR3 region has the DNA TGTGCCAGCAGCGTACAGGGGTCGCAAGAGACCCAGTACTTC. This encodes CASSVQGSQETQYF.

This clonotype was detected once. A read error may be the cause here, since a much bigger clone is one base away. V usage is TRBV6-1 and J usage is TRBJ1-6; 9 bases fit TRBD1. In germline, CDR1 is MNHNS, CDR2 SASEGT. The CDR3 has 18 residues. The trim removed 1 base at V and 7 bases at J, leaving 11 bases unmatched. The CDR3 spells CASSEGRDRDRLNSPLHF. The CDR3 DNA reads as TGTGCCAGCAGTGAAGGCAGGGACAGGGACCGCCTGAATTCACCCCTCCACTTT.

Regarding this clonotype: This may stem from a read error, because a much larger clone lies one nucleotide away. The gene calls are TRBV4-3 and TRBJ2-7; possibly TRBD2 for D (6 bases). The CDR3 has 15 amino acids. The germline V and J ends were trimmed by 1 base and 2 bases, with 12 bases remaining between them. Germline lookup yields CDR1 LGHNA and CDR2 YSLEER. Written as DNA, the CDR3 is TGCGCCAGCAGCCAAGGGCGGGGACCTGCCTACGAGCAGTACTTC. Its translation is CASSQGRGPAYEQYF.